The 28 T cell receptor delta chains in this list originate from one sample, sequenced in a study of γδ T cells in repeated Plasmodium falciparum infection. Vgamma9/Vdelta2+ and Vdelta2-negative gammadelta T cells were flow-sorted from PBMC for bulk sequencing. TCRdb fed the multiplex PCR reads into CATT to redo clone calling. The table records roughly 50,000 delta-chain clones, about 1.6% of them present only once. Specimen: gamma-delta T cells from blood. The receptor source for this set is a pool of human donors (malaria-infected and uninfected, not separated).

Of note for this clone: A far larger clone differs by one base, so this is likely a read error. Within the sample, other DNA sequences also encode this same CDR3. V and J are TRDV1 and TRDJ1, with 7 bases aligning to TRDD3. TCRdb does not report a J gene; here it was assigned by matching the DNA to germline references. Germline values: CDR1 TSWWSYY, CDR2 QGS. Trimming took 3 bases from V and 7 from J; bases not matched to a gene: 8. The CDR3 runs to 14 residues. CDR3 sequence reads: CALGERIWGAKLIF. For the CDR3, the DNA is TGTGCTCTTGGGGAGCGGATCTGGGGGGCTAAACTCATCTTT.

This clone appeared a few times. The translation of this DNA and the TCRdb protein of a much larger clone differ at residue 3, probably owing to a read error; the protein shown here is translated from the DNA. The rearrangement joins TRDV3 to TRDJ1; D might be TRDD3 (5 bases). TCRdb is silent on the J gene; assignment here came from matching the DNA to germline. CDR3 size: 13 residues. From germline, CDR1 is TVYSNPD and CDR2 GDNSRS (reference sequence). CDR3 amino acids: CALSSRQGVKLIF. The CDR3, as DNA: TGTGCCCTTAGCTCCCGTCAGGGGGTAAAACTCATCTTT.

This clone was seen at least ten times. The chain employs TRDV1 and TRDJ1; 10 nucleotides align to TRDD3. V was pared by 5 bases and J by 0 bases, with 33 bases of the junction left unmatched. The CDR3 runs to 25 residues. CDR1 and CDR2 from the germline V gene are TSWWSYY and QGS. The CDR3 reads CALGTQGLSPFFWGITSGYTDKLIF. The CDR3 DNA sequence: TGTGCTCTTGGGACTCAAGGCCTTTCACCTTTTTTCTGGGGGATAACATCTGGATACACCGATAAACTCATCTTT.

This clone was detected ten times or more. CDR3 protein: CALGELSGTGGPDKLIF. The CDR3 DNA is TGTGCTCTTGGGGAACTCTCCGGTACTGGGGGACCCGATAAACTCATCTTT. V and J are TRDV1 and TRDJ1; 9 positions agree with TRDD3. The CDR3 is 17 residues long. Germline V gene data show CDR1 as TSWWSYY and CDR2 as QGS. V was pared by 0 bases and J by 3 bases, with 8 bases of the junction left unmatched.

Details on this clone: TCRdb attributes to this sequence the protein of a much larger clone, which differs from the DNA translation at residue 17; a read error is likely, and the protein displayed is translated from the DNA. The V gene is listed as TRDV1; no J gene was called; TRDD3, the table's D call, lacks a check against the DNA. Germline CDR1 reads TSWWSYY; CDR2 reads QGS. This CDR3 has 19 residues. CDR3 DNA: TGTGCTCTTGGGGAACCCTATTCCCCAAAGGGATACGCAGCGAATAAACCCATCTTT. Translated: CALGEPYSPKGYAANKPIF.

In its sample, this clone was seen a few times. TCRdb's protein for this DNA is that of a much larger clone and differs from the translation at residue 13, likely a read error; the protein shown is the DNA translation. The V call is TRDV1, the J call TRDJ1, with 8 positions matching TRDD3. Germline matching of the DNA provided the J gene here, since TCRdb leaves it blank. This CDR3 has 17 amino acids. Germline V gene data show CDR1 as TSWWSYY and CDR2 as QGS. The CDR3 loop reads CALGELTMGDGTGKLIF. CDR3 in DNA: TGTGCTCTTGGGGAACTAACGATGGGGGATGGGACCGGTAAACTCATCTTT.

As regards this clone: A read error is likely here: a far larger clone is one base away. Other DNA sequences in this sample translate to the same CDR3. The V and J genes are TRDV1 and TRDJ1, with TRDD3 matching 12 bases. The J gene, not given by TCRdb, was assigned here from a germline match of the nucleotide sequence. Germline V lookup: CDR1 TSWWSYY, CDR2 QGS. The CDR3 runs 25 residues. The CDR3 loop is CALGEKAFLHLPYWGILARTDKLIF. The CDR3 DNA follows: TGTGCTCTTGGGGAAAAGGCCTTCCTACACCTTCCGTACTGGGGGATACTCGCACGCACCGACAAACTCATCTTT.

Comments on this clone: A far more abundant clone sits one base away, making this likely a read error. The identical CDR3 is also encoded by other nucleotide sequences in the sample. The genes are TRDV1 and TRDJ1; 8 positions agree with TRDD3. The J gene, left out of TCRdb, was set here by checking the DNA against germline. This CDR3 has 22 residues. The germline CDR1 and CDR2 sequences are TSWWSYY and QGS. V lost 0 bases to trimming and J lost 0 bases; unmatched junction nucleotides: 21. The CDR3 coding sequence is TGTGCTCTTGGGGAACTAGCTTTCTACTGGGGGCTGGGGGTCTCTAACACCGATAAACTCATCTTT. This translates into CALGELAFYWGLGVSNTDKLIF.

This clone has just a few counts. TCRdb assigns this DNA the protein of a much larger clone, which departs from its translation at residue 11; this likely reflects a read error, and the protein shown comes from translating the DNA. The genes are TRDV1 and TRDJ1; 9 positions match TRDD3. No J segment appears in TCRdb, so it was assigned here by matching the sequence to germline. Unmatched junction bases numbered 32, after V lost 5 bases and J lost 7 bases. This CDR3 spans 22 amino acids. Germline V CDR1 and CDR2: TSWWSYY, QGS. DNA for the CDR3: TGTGCTCTTGGGATTCGCAACGTCCGTCCTGCCTTACTGGGGGACCTAAGAGGTAAACTCATCTTT. It yields the protein CALGIRNVRPALLGDLRGKLIF.

Concerning this clone: A far bigger clonotype differs at one base, so this is likely a read error. Other nucleotide sequences from this sample produce the same CDR3. The chain links TRDV1 to TRDJ1; weak D call: TRDD2 (6 bases). In the absence of a J gene in TCRdb, the DNA was matched to germline to assign it here. CDR1 is TSWWSYY, CDR2 QGS, per germline. The CDR3 loop spans 19 amino acids. Between the trimmed V and J ends, which lost 3 bases and 0 bases, there was a span of 23 bases. The CDR3 reads CALGECVLPSTVDTDKLIF. The CDR3 nucleotides are TGTGCTCTTGGGGAGTGCGTCCTACCGAGTACTGTTGACACCGATAAACTCATCTTT.

Worth noting for this clone: A far larger clone is just one base off, so this is likely a read error. The same CDR3 also results from other DNA sequences found in this sample. The rearrangement uses TRDV1 and TRDJ1, with 8 nucleotides matching TRDD3. Germline CDR1 reads TSWWSYY; CDR2 reads QGS. The CDR3 contains 19 residues. CDR3 DNA: TGTGCTCTTGGGGAAATCCAAGGGGTCTGGGGGACGTCCACCGATAAGCTCATCTTT. Residues: CALGEIQGVWGTSTDKLIF.

This clone was seen repeatedly, ten times or more. At one of its ends the junction is not consistent with the germline gene, which may arise from a read error. The V gene is TRDV1, the J gene TRDJ1; 13 nucleotides align to TRDD3. CDR1 is TSWWSYY and CDR2 is QGS in the germline V gene. CDR3 length equals 26 residues. The CDR3 sequence: CALVELEFLRSLHWGIRTQHTDKLIF. The CDR3 DNA follows: TGTGCTCTTGTGGAACTAGAATTCCTACGTTCGCTTCACTGGGGGATACGCACCCAGCACACCGATAAACTCATCTTT.

This clone was observed a few times. TCRdb shows a much larger clone's protein in place of this DNA's translation, and the two differ at residue 16, likely through a read error; the protein shown is translated from the DNA. V and J are TRDV1 and TRDJ1, with TRDD3 identical over 12 bases. No J segment appears in TCRdb, so it was assigned here by matching the sequence to germline. In germline, CDR1 is TSWWSYY, CDR2 QGS. CDR3 length equals 19 residues. CDR3 residues: CALGDRDWGIPRNTDELIF. In DNA, the CDR3 is TGTGCTCTTGGGGACCGCGACTGGGGGATACCCAGAAACACCGATGAACTCATCTTT.

This clone showed up just a few times. The TCRdb protein, from a much larger clone, departs from this DNA's translation at residue 18, likely by read error; the protein shown derives from the DNA. V and J are TRDV1 and TRDJ1, with 7 bases identical to TRDD3. TCRdb offers no J gene call, so here the DNA was matched to germline to obtain one. V lost 1 base and J lost 4; bases outside the gene matches: 30. The CDR3 extends over 23 amino acids. From germline, CDR1 is TSWWSYY and CDR2 QGS. The CDR3 region has the DNA TGTGCTCTTGGGGAACCCCCTGGGGAGAGTTCCGTACCGGGGGATGATTCCATCGATAAACTCATCTTT. It is translated as CALGEPPGESSVPGDDSIDKLIF.

There are a few counts of this clone. This chain uses TRDV1 with TRDJ1; 9 bases line up with TRDD3. In the absence of a J gene in TCRdb, the DNA was matched to germline to assign it here. CDR3 length equals 18 residues. Per the germline V gene, CDR1 is TSWWSYY and CDR2 is QGS. The V gene end was trimmed by 1 base and the J gene end by 6 bases; junction bases not matched to a gene: 15. CDR3 DNA: TGTGCTCTTGGGGAACCCTTAGGGCCTGCCTGGGGGATCAATAAACTCATCTTT. Translated: CALGEPLGPAWGINKLIF.

This clone was detected a few times. The TCRdb protein, from a much larger clone, departs from this DNA's translation at residue 13, likely by read error; the protein shown derives from the DNA. V usage is TRDV2 and J usage is TRDJ1; 7 bases are shared with TRDD3. Assignment of the J gene here rests on matching the DNA to germline, because TCRdb gives none. CDR1 and CDR2 from the germline V gene are GEAIGNYY and EKD. CDR3 length: 16 amino acids. The CDR3 DNA follows: TGTGCCTTCCGCCTTCGGCCGGGATACAACACCGATAGACTCATCTTT. This translates into CAFRLRPGYNTDRLIF.

This clone has only a few counts. The protein given by TCRdb reflects a much larger clone and differs at residue 16 from this DNA's translation, likely from a read error; the protein shown is the DNA's translation. The V gene is TRDV1; the J gene was not called; TRDD3 is taken as the D call from the table, unchecked against the DNA. This CDR3 is 17 amino acids long. CDR1 is TSWWSYY, CDR2 QGS, per germline. CDR3 sequence (DNA): TGTGCTCTTGGGGAACTAGCCTGGGGGATATGGGCCGATAAACTCACCTTT. Its translation is CALGELAWGIWADKLTF.

This clone was counted only a few times. This is likely an artifact of a read error, given a far larger clone one base away. This sequence joins TRDV1 and TRDJ1; TRDD2 matches at 8 bases. The J gene, not given by TCRdb, was assigned here from a germline match of the nucleotide sequence. Germline values: CDR1 TSWWSYY, CDR2 QGS. V shed 1 base, J shed 0 bases, and the junction held 40 bases outside the gene matches. This CDR3 comprises 28 residues. CDR3 sequence reads: CALGEPSFPPWLPTDLRDSRPYTDKLIF. Written as DNA, the CDR3 is TGTGCTCTTGGGGAACCTAGTTTTCCTCCCTGGCTTCCTACAGACCTGAGGGATTCTAGGCCCTACACCGATAAACTCATCTTT.

This clone was observed many times. A much more abundant neighbour one base away suggests this may be a read error. Other DNA sequences from this sample encode an identical CDR3 as well. The V segment is TRDV1, and no J call was made; TRDD3, the table's D call, was not compared with the DNA. This CDR3 comprises 17 residues. CDR1 is TSWWSYY and CDR2 is QGS in the germline V gene. CDR3 sequence: CALGELAPLRDTDKLIF. In nucleotides, the CDR3 is TGTGCTCTTGGGGAACTAGCGCCACTAAGAGACACCGATAAACTCATATTT.

This clone has a handful of counts. The protein in TCRdb stems from a much larger clone and differs at residue 8 from this DNA's translation, likely a read error; here the protein is translated from the DNA. The V gene is TRDV3, the J gene TRDJ1; D uncertain. This CDR3 has 14 residues. V lost 0 bases and J lost 4, with 15 bases in between. CDR1 TVYSNPD and CDR2 GDNSRS come from the germline V gene (reference sequence). In DNA, the CDR3 is TGTGCCTTTAGACGTTTCCCCCAAAACGATAAACTCATCTTT. This codes for CAFRRFPQNDKLIF.

This clone was detected many times. This sequence is one base from a far larger clone and is likely a read error. This sample includes further DNA sequences coding for the same CDR3. V and J are TRDV2 and TRDJ2, with D possibly TRDD3 on 6 matching bases. The J gene is not listed in TCRdb, so it was assigned here from a DNA match to germline. Trimming pared 0 bases from V and 8 bases from J, leaving 12 bases between. The CDR3 totals 14 residues. Germline-derived CDR1 and CDR2 are GEAIGNYY and EKD. CDR3 sequence: CACDTITGTAQLFF. The CDR3 DNA reads TGTGCCTGTGACACCATTACTGGGACGGCACAACTCTTCTTT.

About this clone itself: A far larger clone is only one base removed, so a read error is likely. Other DNA sequences from this sample encode an identical CDR3 as well. The chain combines TRDV1 with TRDJ1, with TRDD3 matching 7 bases. No J gene is reported in TCRdb; it was inferred here by comparing the DNA with germline. This CDR3 region has 17 residues. The germline gives CDR1 TSWWSYY, CDR2 QGS. DNA for the CDR3: TGCGCTCTTGGGGAACTAAACGTCTGGGGGTTCTACGATAAACTCATCTTT. Protein sequence: CALGELNVWGFYDKLIF.

This clone was observed many times. Germline and junction disagree at one end, which may indicate a read error. Other DNA sequences in the same sample also yield this CDR3. V is TRDV1 and J is TRDJ1, with D maybe TRDD3 (7 bases). Germline values: CDR1 TSWWSYY, CDR2 QGS. The CDR3 length is 17 residues. CDR3: CALGEPSPSLGEARLIF. The CDR3 region has the DNA TGTGCCCTTGGGGAGCCTTCCCCTTCTTTGGGGGAGGCCAGACTCATCTTT.

This clone was observed many times. TCRdb's protein for this DNA is that of a much larger clone and differs from the translation at residue 14, likely a read error; the protein shown is the DNA translation. The rearrangement uses TRDV2 and TRDJ3; 13 bases are shared with TRDD3. TCRdb lists no J gene, so it was determined here by aligning the DNA to germline. CDR1 and CDR2 (germline): GEAIGNYY, EKD. This CDR3 is built from 19 residues. The CDR3 region has the DNA TGTGCCTGTGACACCCTACTGGGGGATACGCTGGGGGACGCCCGACAGATGTTTTTC. It encodes CACDTLLGDTLGDARQMFF.

This clone was found a few times. The TCRdb protein comes from a much larger clone and disagrees with this DNA's translation at residue 10, likely due to a read error; the protein given here is derived from the DNA. V gene TRDV1 combines with J gene TRDJ1; 9 nucleotides match TRDD3. The J gene was not available in TCRdb and was assigned here by matching the DNA to germline segments. Germline values: CDR1 TSWWSYY, CDR2 QGS. The CDR3 length is 24 residues. After removal of 3 bases from V and 0 bases from J, the junction contained 29 bases not matched to a gene. This CDR3 is CALGDALPSCQVLGDFGYTDKLIF. The CDR3 DNA reads TGTGCTCTTGGGGATGCGCTTCCTTCCTGCCAGGTACTGGGGGACTTCGGGTACACCGATAAACTCATCTTT.

This clone was observed many times. The rearrangement uses TRDV2 and TRDJ1; 9 positions match TRDD3. The germline V gene encodes CDR1 GEAIGNYY and CDR2 EKD. The CDR3 covers 18 residues. With V trimmed by 5 bases and J by 4 bases, 19 bases remained unmatched. CDR3 loop: CACVHVGIGLGESDKLIF. The CDR3 DNA sequence: TGTGCCTGTGTCCACGTGGGGATAGGACTGGGGGAAAGCGATAAACTCATCTTT.

This clone has at least ten counts. J is TRDJ3 and V is TRDV2; D is ambiguous. Germline CDR1 GEAIGNYY, CDR2 EKD. The CDR3 is 18 residues long. Trimming left V 0 bases short and J 0 bases short, with 11 bases between. The CDR3 protein is CACDTVGADSWDTRQMFF. The CDR3, as DNA: TGTGCCTGTGACACCGTCGGGGCCGACTCCTGGGACACCCGACAGATGTTTTTC.

This clone was observed a handful of times. This is likely an artifact of a read error, given a far larger clone one base away. This same CDR3 is encoded by further DNA sequences in the sample. The chain uses TRDV1 and TRDJ1, with TRDD3 matching over 8 bases. The J gene, not given by TCRdb, was assigned here from a germline match of the nucleotide sequence. V gave up 0 bases and J gave up 0 bases; unmatched junction bases: 33. CDR1 TSWWSYY and CDR2 QGS come from the germline V gene. This CDR3 spans 26 amino acids. As DNA, the CDR3 is TGTGCTCTTGGGGAACTGTTTGGGGGGCCAGTCTTGACTGCGTACTGGGGGTTACCTTACACCGATAAACTCATCTTT. Amino acids: CALGELFGGPVLTAYWGLPYTDKLIF.